The 22 T cell receptor beta chains reported below all come from one sample, sequenced in a study of early T cells in non-severe SARS-CoV-2 infection. TCRdb reanalysed the 5' RACE reads using MiXCR and keeps one entry per CDR3 protein. This table holds more than 65,000 distinct CDR3 sequences, around 13% found once. The sample comprised whole blood. Receptors were obtained from an adult who was a healthcare worker with PCR-confirmed SARS-CoV-2 infection or an uninfected control (not recorded which).

This clonotype was seen more than once but under ten times. The V gene is TRBV28, the J gene TRBJ2-7; no clear D. Germline V gene lookup returns CDR1 MDHEN and CDR2 SYDVKM. Trimming shortened V by 6 bases and J by 3 bases, and 6 bases separated the two germline ends. CDR3 size: 11 residues. As DNA, the CDR3 is TGTGCCAGCAGCCGACACTACGAGCAGTACTTC. Residues: CASSRHYEQYF.

The rearrangement uses TRBV20-1 and TRBJ2-1; D ambiguous. The CDR3 is 12 residues long. Between the trimmed V and J ends, which lost 5 bases and 2 bases, there was a span of 7 bases. Germline CDR1 and CDR2: DFQATT and SNEGSKA (reference sequence). CDR3 DNA: TGCAGTGCTCCGCGCACCTACAATGAGCAGTTCTTC. Translation gives CSAPRTYNEQFF.

The sample holds a few counts of this clonotype. The chain has TRBV5-1 and TRBJ2-1; the D is unclear. CDR1 is SGHRS, CDR2 YFSETQ, per germline. The CDR3 is 15 amino acids. V was cut by 3 bases and J by 4 bases, with 14 bases left in between. CDR3 in DNA: TGCGCCAGCAGCTCTCAGGACCCCCTTTACAATGAGCAGTTCTTC. Translating gives CASSSQDPLYNEQFF.

The chain carries TRBV19 and TRBJ2-1; 16 bases agree with TRBD2. This CDR3 is 17 amino acids long. Per the germline V gene, CDR1 is LNHDA and CDR2 is SQIVND (reference sequence). V lost 3 bases and J lost 6; bases outside the gene matches: 5. CDR3 sequence: CASSISGTSGGVNEQFF. The CDR3 bases are TGTGCCAGTAGTATCTCCGGGACTAGCGGGGGGGTCAATGAGCAGTTCTTC.

The table lists this clonotype with a few counts. The chain carries TRBV7-9 and TRBJ1-1; D is possibly TRBD1 (6 bases). Trimming took off 5 bases at V and 0 bases at J, with 13 bases between the two ends. Germline V gene data show CDR1 as SEHNR and CDR2 as FQNEAQ (reference sequence). This CDR3 contains 15 residues. The CDR3 protein is CASSNIGGLNTEAFF. In DNA form, the CDR3 reads TGTGCCAGCAGCAATATAGGGGGATTGAACACTGAAGCTTTCTTT. Full variable domain (remainder filled in from reference TRBV7-9 and TRBJ1-1): DTGVSQNPRHKITKRGQNVTFRCDPISEHNRLYWYRQTLGQGPEFLTYFQNEAQLEKSRLLSDRFSAERPKGSFSTLEIQRTEQGDSAMYLCASSNIGGLNTEAFFGQGTRLTVV.

J is TRBJ2-7 and V is TRBV7-6; either TRBD1 or TRBD2 may fit D (5 bases each). Germline CDR1 and CDR2: SGHVS and FNYEAQ. This CDR3 is built from 15 residues. Trimming shortened V by 5 bases and J by 5 bases, and 19 bases separated the two germline ends. The CDR3 reads CASSPLGDGGHEQYF. CDR3 sequence (DNA): TGTGCCAGCAGCCCCCTAGGGGACGGCGGCCACGAGCAGTACTTC.

The gene calls are TRBV29-1 and TRBJ2-1; 10 positions match TRBD2. In germline, CDR1 is SQVTM, CDR2 ANQGSEA. J was trimmed by 8 bases and V by 7 bases; bases with no gene match: 8. The CDR3 extends over 13 amino acids. Written as DNA, the CDR3 is TGCAGCGCATCAATAGCGGGAGGCTATGAGCAGTTCTTC. Its protein is CSASIAGGYEQFF.

The sample holds a few counts of this clonotype. V and J are TRBV24-1 and TRBJ2-2; 11 nucleotides line up with TRBD1. Germline CDR1 is KGHDR and CDR2 is SFDVKD. V was pared by 5 bases and J by 4 bases, with 8 bases of the junction left unmatched. This CDR3 is 17 amino acids long. In DNA, the CDR3 is TGTGCCACCAGTGCCGGGAGGACAGGGGGCATCACCGGGGAGCTGTTTTTT. Translating gives CATSAGRTGGITGELFF.

This rearrangement joins TRBV12-3 or TRBV12-4 to TRBJ1-2; 7 positions match TRBD1. After removal of 6 bases from V and 5 bases from J, the junction contained 12 bases not matched to a gene. This CDR3 region has 15 residues. The CDR3 protein is CASSNRDSRFYGYTF. In DNA, the CDR3 is TGTGCCAGCAGCAACCGGGACAGCCGATTTTATGGCTACACCTTC.

This clonotype occurred many times. J is TRBJ2-7 and V is TRBV6-6; D remains ambiguous. Trimming removed 8 bases at V and 2 bases at J, with 10 bases between. The CDR3 contains 12 residues. Per germline, CDR1 MNHNY and CDR2 SVGAGI (reference sequence). The DNA of the CDR3 is TGTGCCAGCGCCCTTTTCCCCTACGAGCAGTACTTC. Protein sequence: CASALFPYEQYF.

This clonotype was counted ten times or more. The J gene is TRBJ2-3, the V gene TRBV24-1, with D perhaps assigned TRBD1 or TRBD2 (6 bases each). Germline loops: CDR1 KGHDR, CDR2 SFDVKD. The V and J ends lost 0 bases and 6 bases respectively, with 18 bases between them. The CDR3 contains 17 residues. CDR3 loop: CATSDLQGTAGVDTQYF. The CDR3 region has the DNA TGTGCCACCAGTGATTTGCAGGGGACTGCGGGCGTGGATACGCAGTATTTT.

In its sample, this clonotype was seen a few times. The chain combines TRBV4-3 with TRBJ1-2, with 7 bases fitting TRBD1. This CDR3 spans 15 amino acids. Per the germline V gene, CDR1 is LGHNA and CDR2 is YSLEER. Germline trimming cut 4 bases from V and 6 bases from J; bases unmatched to any gene: 11. In DNA, the CDR3 is TGCGCCAGCAGCCCATCCTCTACAGGGGAGGATGGCTACACCTTC. Encoded protein: CASSPSSTGEDGYTF.

This clonotype was seen more than once but under ten times. This chain's CDR3 is CASSPGGAYSYNEQFF. Here the CDR3 DNA reads TGTGCCAGCAGTCCGGGGGGGGCTTACTCCTACAATGAGCAGTTCTTC. V usage is TRBV6-2 or TRBV6-3 and J usage is TRBJ2-1; 8 positions agree with TRBD2. CDR1 and CDR2 from the germline V gene are MNHEY and SVGEGT. The junction had 6 bases not matched to a gene; V was cut back by 5 bases and J by 0 bases. The CDR3 spans 16 residues.

This clonotype was seen at least ten times. V is TRBV20-1 and J is TRBJ1-6; D gene unclear. The CDR3 length is 19 residues. CDR1 is DFQATT, CDR2 SNEGSKA, per germline (reference sequence). V dropped 1 base and J dropped 7 bases, with 26 bases sitting between them. CDR3 bases: TGCAGTGCTAGAGTCAGGAACCGGGCCCCGAATGTTAAGAATTCACCCCTCCACTTT. Its translation is CSARVRNRAPNVKNSPLHF.

This clonotype has just a few counts. The chain links TRBV6-5 to TRBJ2-7; 7 bases are shared with TRBD2. The CDR3 length is 15 residues. V shed 0 bases, J shed 0 bases, and the junction held 2 bases outside the gene matches. Germline assignment: CDR1 MNHEY and CDR2 SVGAGI. CDR3 amino acids: CASSYSGRASYEQYF. The CDR3 bases are TGTGCCAGCAGTTACTCGGGGAGGGCCTCCTACGAGCAGTACTTC.

This clonotype was seen a few times. The rearrangement uses TRBV18 and TRBJ2-5; D is possibly TRBD1 or TRBD2 (5 bases each). Germline V CDR1 and CDR2: KGHSH, LQKENI. Trimming pared 8 bases from V and 2 bases from J, leaving 12 bases between. CDR3 length: 13 residues. Written as DNA, the CDR3 is TGTGCCAGCCGGGACGGGGCACAAGAGACCCAGTACTTC. This gives the protein CASRDGAQETQYF.

This clonotype was counted many times. V and J are TRBV20-1 and TRBJ1-4, with D perhaps matching TRBD1 (5 bases). Trimming took 6 bases from V and 8 from J, leaving 10 bases between them. The CDR3 extends over 11 amino acids. Germline-derived CDR1 and CDR2 are DFQATT and SNEGSKA (reference sequence). In DNA, the CDR3 is TGCAGTGCCAGGGACGGCGAAAAACTGTTTTTT. Protein product: CSARDGEKLFF.

This clonotype was recorded many times. The V and J genes are TRBV5-5 and TRBJ2-3; D perhaps matches TRBD2 (5 bases). Germline values: CDR1 SGHKS, CDR2 YYEKEE (reference sequence). Trimming removed 4 bases from V and 3 bases from J, with 24 bases in between. The CDR3 loop spans 18 amino acids. CDR3 DNA: TGTGCCAGCAGCCCCCCCACCGAAGGACTCCCAGAGACAGATACGCAGTATTTT. Translated: CASSPPTEGLPETDTQYF.

This clonotype has ten or more counts. CDR3 sequence (DNA): TGTGCCAGCAGCCACTGGGACCGCTCCTACGAGCAGTACTTC. Residues: CASSHWDRSYEQYF. The rearrangement links TRBV7-9 to TRBJ2-7, with D tentatively TRBD1 or TRBD2 (5 bases each). The germline V and J ends were trimmed by 5 bases and 0 bases, with 11 bases remaining between them. Germline V CDR1 and CDR2: SEHNR, FQNEAQ (reference sequence). The CDR3 contains 14 residues.

This clonotype was observed at least ten times. V usage is TRBV6-1 and J usage is TRBJ2-5; 11 nucleotides agree with TRBD1. The V gene's germline CDR1 is MNHNS and CDR2 SASEGT. The CDR3 sequence is 16 residues long. Trimming took 5 bases from V and 4 from J; bases not matched to a gene: 9. This CDR3 reads CASSTQTGTGGETQYF. The DNA for the CDR3 is TGTGCCAGCAGTACACAGACCGGGACAGGGGGAGAGACCCAGTACTTC.

This clonotype was observed a few times. The chain employs TRBV28 and TRBJ2-7; no clear D. CDR3 length: 12 residues. The V and J ends lost 5 bases and 9 bases respectively, with 14 bases between them. Germline values: CDR1 MDHEN, CDR2 SYDVKM. Here the CDR3 DNA reads TGTGCCAGCAGTCTCAGGTTCGGATGGCAGTACTTC. This encodes CASSLRFGWQYF.

This clonotype has only a few counts. The chain is built from TRBV12-3 or TRBV12-4 and TRBJ1-1, with TRBD1 as a possible D gene (5 bases). V was trimmed by 6 bases and J by 1 base, leaving 12 bases between them. The CDR3 totals 14 residues. CDR3 in DNA: TGTGCCAGCAGCCCAGGGTTGGAGAACACTGAAGCTTTCTTT. As protein: CASSPGLENTEAFF.